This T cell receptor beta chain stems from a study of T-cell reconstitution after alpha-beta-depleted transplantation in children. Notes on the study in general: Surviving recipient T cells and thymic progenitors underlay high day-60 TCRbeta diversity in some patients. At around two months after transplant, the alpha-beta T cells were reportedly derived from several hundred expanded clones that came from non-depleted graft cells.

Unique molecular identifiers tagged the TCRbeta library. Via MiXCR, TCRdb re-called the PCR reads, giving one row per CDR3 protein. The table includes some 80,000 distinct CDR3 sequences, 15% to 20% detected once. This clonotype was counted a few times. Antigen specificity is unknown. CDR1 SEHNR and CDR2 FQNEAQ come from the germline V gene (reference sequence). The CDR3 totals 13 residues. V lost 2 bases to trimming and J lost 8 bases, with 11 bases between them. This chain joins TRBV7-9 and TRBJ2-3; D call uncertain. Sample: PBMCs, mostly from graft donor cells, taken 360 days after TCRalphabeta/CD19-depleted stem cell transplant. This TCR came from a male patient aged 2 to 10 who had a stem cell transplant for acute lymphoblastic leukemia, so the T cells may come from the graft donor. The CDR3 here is CASSLRDPGTQYF. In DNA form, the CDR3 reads TGTGCCAGCAGCTTAAGAGATCCTGGTACGCAGTATTTT.